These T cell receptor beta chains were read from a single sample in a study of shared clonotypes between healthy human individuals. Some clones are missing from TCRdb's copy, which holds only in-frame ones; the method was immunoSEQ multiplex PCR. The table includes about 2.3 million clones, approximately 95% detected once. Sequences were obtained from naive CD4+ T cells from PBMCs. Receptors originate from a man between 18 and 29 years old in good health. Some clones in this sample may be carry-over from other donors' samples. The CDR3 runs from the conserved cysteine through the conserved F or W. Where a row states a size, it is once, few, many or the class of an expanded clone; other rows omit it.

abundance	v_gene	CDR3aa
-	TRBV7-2	CASSLFERTSPHTQYF
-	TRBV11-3	CASAYGQYF
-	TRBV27	CASSQYGITANYGYTF
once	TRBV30	CAWVQGADTEAFF
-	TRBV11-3	CASSPQTARDRVYQPQHF
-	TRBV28	CASRGGSVAVYNEQFF
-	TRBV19	CARETSGSLFYEQYF
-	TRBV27	CASSFGPYSNQPQHF
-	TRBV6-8	CASSSEGRVIRNTEAFF
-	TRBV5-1	CASSPLRGGDYGYTF
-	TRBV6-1	CASNQRSGSGELFF
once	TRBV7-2	CASSIYLTGTDEAFF
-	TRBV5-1	CASSFGTVTDTQYF
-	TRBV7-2	CASSLMEGEAFF
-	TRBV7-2	CASSLDRGDTIYF
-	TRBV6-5	CASSYVTGVEAFF
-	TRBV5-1	CASSGGGSYNEQFF